This T cell receptor (delta chain) was obtained from a study of Vδ1+ human thymocytes. Study-level results: Thymic TRG and TRD repertoires appeared highly polyclonal, with Gaussian CDR3 length distributions.

The germline CDR1 and CDR2 sequences are TSWWSYY and QGS. Trimming took 2 bases from V and 3 from J; bases not matched to a gene: 19. This CDR3 comprises 20 residues. Extracted RNA was reverse transcribed into cDNA. The CDR3 regions were amplified by multiplex PCR from V-gene primers to a constant-region primer. TCRdb re-analyzed the multiplex PCR reads via CATT. The profile shows under 85,000 delta-chain clones, approximately 34% of them singletons. This clone was detected a few times. Antigen unknown. The sequence was obtained from a boy less than two years old who had congenital heart surgery. The rearrangement joins TRDV1 to TRDJ1, with TRDD3 matching over 9 bases. The sequenced sample was Vdelta1+ gamma-delta thymocytes from the thymus. Indicated subset: FACS-sorted CD3+ TCRalphabeta- TCRVdelta1+ TCRVdelta2- thymocytes. The DNA for the CDR3 is TGTGCTCTTGGGGAAGCCAAGGGTAAGCTGGGGGATCCGGGTCCCGATAAACTCATCTTT. Protein product: CALGEAKGKLGDPGPDKLIF.